This T cell receptor beta chain came from a study of blood T cell repertoires in COVID-19. The method was immunoSEQ multiplex PCR; TCRdb's version includes in-frame clones alone and lacks a portion of them. This sample has about 230,000 clones, with around 84% found just once. The junction had 11 bases not matched to a gene; V was cut back by 0 bases and J by 4 bases. Germline CDR1 and CDR2: WSHSY and SAAADI. The CDR3 has 18 residues. The chain couples TRBV10-2 to TRBJ1-2; 10 bases line up with TRBD1. The TCR comes from a woman between 40 and 55 years old who had recovered from COVID-19. The sample consisted of peripheral blood. Here the CDR3 DNA reads TGCGCCAGCAGTGAGTCCGTGACAGGGGGCGCGGAGAGCTATGGCTACACCTTC. Residues: CASSESVTGGAESYGYTF.